The clone carrying this TCR beta chain showed up just a few times. The antigen is not known. Time point noted: healthy volunteer bleed at 6 weeks. Unfractionated whole blood served as the source for total RNA extraction. The sample belongs to a study of human T cells and chemical hapten exposure. Overall study: Minor volume differences among pooled libraries chiefly drove per-sample TCR yield variation. Study-level results: With regard to DPC sensitization, TCRs above 1 in 1000 frequency did not change.

V lost 2 bases and J 5 bases, leaving 11 bases between the germline ends. The germline V gene encodes CDR1 LGHDT and CDR2 YNNKEL (reference sequence). This CDR3 has 14 amino acids. In the library, unique molecular identifiers were attached to individual cDNA molecules. A single record per CDR3 protein comes from TCRdb applying MiXCR to the RACE reads. The sample contains fewer than 85,000 distinct CDR3 sequences, 8.5% to 10% of which appear only once. The sequenced material came from whole blood. The TCR was taken from a female donor in good health. Some clones in this sample may be carry-over from other donors' samples. This chain links TRBV3-1 with TRBJ2-3; D not certain. The CDR3 DNA follows: TGTGCCAGCAGCCAAAGCTTTTTAGGAGATACGCAGTATTTT. Translated: CASSQSFLGDTQYF.